This T cell receptor (beta chain) appears in the sequencing data of a study of blood T cell repertoires in COVID-19. Measured with immunoSEQ multiplex PCR; TCRdb has only the in-frame clones, and not every one. The top ten clones hold around 35% of a sample with about 36,000 clones, roughly 73% of them seen once. Germline loops: CDR1 MNHEY, CDR2 SMNVEV (reference sequence). The V end lost 3 bases, the J end lost 8 bases, and 22 bases lay between the germline ends. The CDR3 is 16 residues long. Sequencing was done on a sample of peripheral blood. The chain links TRBV27 to TRBJ1-1, with D perhaps matching TRBD1 (5 bases). The source is a man aged 55 to 69 with acute or convalescent COVID-19. Written as DNA, the CDR3 is TGTGCCAGCAGTTTCCATAAGGTGGGGGGTCGCGCGGAAGCTTTCTTT. Residues: CASSFHKVGGRAEAFF.